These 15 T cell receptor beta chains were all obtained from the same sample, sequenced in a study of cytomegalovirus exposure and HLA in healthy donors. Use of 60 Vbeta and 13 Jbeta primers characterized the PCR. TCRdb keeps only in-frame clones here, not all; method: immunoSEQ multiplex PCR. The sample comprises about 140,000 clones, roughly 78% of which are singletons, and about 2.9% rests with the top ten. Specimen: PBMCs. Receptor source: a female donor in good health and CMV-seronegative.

This chain's CDR3 is CASSLGTGGNQPQHF. The CDR3 coding sequence is TGCGCCAGCAGCTTGGGAACGGGAGGGAATCAGCCCCAGCATTTT. The V gene is TRBV5-1, the J gene TRBJ1-5; D is undetermined. Germline V gives CDR1 SGHRS, CDR2 YFSETQ. The CDR3 sequence is 15 residues long. V was pared by 0 bases and J by 4 bases, with 11 bases between.

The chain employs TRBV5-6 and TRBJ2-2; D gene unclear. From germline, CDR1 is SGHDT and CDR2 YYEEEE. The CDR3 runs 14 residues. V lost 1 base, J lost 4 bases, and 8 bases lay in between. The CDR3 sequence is CASSLSASTGELFF. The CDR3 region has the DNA TGTGCCAGCAGCTTGTCTGCTAGCACCGGGGAGCTGTTTTTT.

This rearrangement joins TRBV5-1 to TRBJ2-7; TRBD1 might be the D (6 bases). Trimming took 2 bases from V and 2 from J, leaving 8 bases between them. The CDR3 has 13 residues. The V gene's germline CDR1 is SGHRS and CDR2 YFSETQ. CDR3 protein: CASSLQGAYEQYF. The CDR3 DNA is TGCGCCAGCAGCTTACAGGGAGCCTACGAGCAGTACTTC. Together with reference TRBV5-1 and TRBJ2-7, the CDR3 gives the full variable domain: KAGVTQTPRYLIKTRGQQVTLSCSPISGHRSVSWYQQTPGQGLQFLFEYFSETQRNKGNFPGRFSGRQFSNSRSEMNVSTLELGDSALYLCASSLQGAYEQYFGPGTRLTVT.

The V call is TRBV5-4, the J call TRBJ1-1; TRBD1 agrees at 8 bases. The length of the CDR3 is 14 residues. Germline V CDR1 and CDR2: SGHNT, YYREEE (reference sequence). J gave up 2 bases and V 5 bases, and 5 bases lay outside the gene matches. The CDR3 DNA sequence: TGTGCCAGCAGGGCGGGACAGGCTAACACTGAAGCTTTCTTT. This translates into CASRAGQANTEAFF.

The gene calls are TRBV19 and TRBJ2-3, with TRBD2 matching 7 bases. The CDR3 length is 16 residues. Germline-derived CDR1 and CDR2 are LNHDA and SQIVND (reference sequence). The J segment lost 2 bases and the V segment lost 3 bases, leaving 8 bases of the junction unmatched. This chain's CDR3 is CASSILGGSYTDTQYF. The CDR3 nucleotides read TGTGCCAGTAGTATCTTGGGCGGGAGTTACACAGATACGCAGTATTTT.

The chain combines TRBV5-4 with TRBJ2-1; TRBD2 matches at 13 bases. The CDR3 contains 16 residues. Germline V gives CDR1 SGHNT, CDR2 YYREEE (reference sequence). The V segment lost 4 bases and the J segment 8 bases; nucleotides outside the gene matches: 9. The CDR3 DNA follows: TGTGCCAGCAGCACCTTCACTAGCGGGGGGGCCTATGAGCAGTTCTTC. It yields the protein CASSTFTSGGAYEQFF. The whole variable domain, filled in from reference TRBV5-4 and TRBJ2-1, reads ETGVTQSPTHLIKTRGQQVTLRCSSQSGHNTVSWYQQALGQGPQFIFQYYREEENGRGNFPPRFSGLQFPNYSSELNVNALELDDSALYLCASSTFTSGGAYEQFFGPGTRLTVL.

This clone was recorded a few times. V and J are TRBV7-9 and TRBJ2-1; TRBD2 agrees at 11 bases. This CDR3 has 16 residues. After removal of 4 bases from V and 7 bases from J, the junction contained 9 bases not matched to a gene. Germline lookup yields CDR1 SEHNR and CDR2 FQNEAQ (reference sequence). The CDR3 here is CASSYPLAGEGNEQFF. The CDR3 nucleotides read TGTGCCAGCAGCTACCCACTAGCGGGAGAGGGGAATGAGCAGTTCTTC.

The CDR3 DNA follows: TGTGCCAGCAGTGAATTAGTAGGGACTAGCGGGCCCATCGGGGAGCTGTTTTTT. It is translated as CASSELVGTSGPIGELFF. V gene TRBV2 combines with J gene TRBJ2-2; 12 bases fit TRBD2. V lost 2 bases and J lost 7; bases outside the gene matches: 11. The CDR3 covers 18 residues. Germline lookup yields CDR1 SNHLY and CDR2 FYNNEI. The whole variable domain, filled in from reference TRBV2 and TRBJ2-2, reads EPEVTQTPSHQVTQMGQEVILRCVPISNHLYFYWYRQILGQKVEFLVSFYNNEISEKSEIFDDQFSVERPDGSNFTLKIRSTKLEDSAMYFCASSELVGTSGPIGELFFGEGSRLTVL.

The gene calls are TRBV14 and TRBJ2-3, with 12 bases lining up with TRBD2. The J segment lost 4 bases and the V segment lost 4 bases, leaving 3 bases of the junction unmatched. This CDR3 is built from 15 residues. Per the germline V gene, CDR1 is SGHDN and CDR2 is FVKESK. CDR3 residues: CASSRLAGASDTQYF. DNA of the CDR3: TGTGCCAGCAGCCGACTAGCGGGAGCCTCAGATACGCAGTATTTT.

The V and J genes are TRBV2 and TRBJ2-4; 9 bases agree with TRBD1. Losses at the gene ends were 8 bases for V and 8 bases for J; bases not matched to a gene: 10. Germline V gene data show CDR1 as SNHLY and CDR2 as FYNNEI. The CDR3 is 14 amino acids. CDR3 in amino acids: CASQWTGAGDIQYF. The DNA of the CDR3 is TGTGCCAGCCAATGGACAGGGGCAGGGGACATTCAGTACTTC. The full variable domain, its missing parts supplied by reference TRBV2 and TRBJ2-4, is EPEVTQTPSHQVTQMGQEVILRCVPISNHLYFYWYRQILGQKVEFLVSFYNNEISEKSEIFDDQFSVERPDGSNFTLKIRSTKLEDSAMYFCASQWTGAGDIQYFGAGTRLSVL.

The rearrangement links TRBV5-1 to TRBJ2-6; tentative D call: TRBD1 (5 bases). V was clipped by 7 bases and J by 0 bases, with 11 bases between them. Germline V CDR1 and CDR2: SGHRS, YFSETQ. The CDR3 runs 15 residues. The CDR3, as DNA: TGCGCCAGCCATGCCAGGGCCTCTGGGGCCAACGTCCTGACTTTC. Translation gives CASHARASGANVLTF.

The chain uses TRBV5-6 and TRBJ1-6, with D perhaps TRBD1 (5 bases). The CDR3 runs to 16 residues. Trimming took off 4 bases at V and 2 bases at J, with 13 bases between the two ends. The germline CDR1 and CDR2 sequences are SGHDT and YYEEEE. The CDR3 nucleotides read TGTGCCAGCAGCCGGGGGGGTCGGACCTATAATTCACCCCTCCACTTT. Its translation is CASSRGGRTYNSPLHF.

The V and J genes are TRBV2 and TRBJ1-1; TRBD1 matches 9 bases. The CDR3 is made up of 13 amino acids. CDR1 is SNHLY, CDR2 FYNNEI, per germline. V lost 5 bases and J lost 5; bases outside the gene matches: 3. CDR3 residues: CASSRTGETEAFF. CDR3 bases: TGTGCCAGCAGTCGGACAGGGGAAACTGAAGCTTTCTTT.

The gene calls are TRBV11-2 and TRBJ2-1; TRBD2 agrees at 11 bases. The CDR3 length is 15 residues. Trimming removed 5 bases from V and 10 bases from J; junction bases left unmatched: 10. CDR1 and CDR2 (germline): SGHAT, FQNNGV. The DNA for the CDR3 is TGTGCCAGCAGCCCTGGACGGCTAGCGGGAGGCGAGCAGTTCTTC. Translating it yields CASSPGRLAGGEQFF.

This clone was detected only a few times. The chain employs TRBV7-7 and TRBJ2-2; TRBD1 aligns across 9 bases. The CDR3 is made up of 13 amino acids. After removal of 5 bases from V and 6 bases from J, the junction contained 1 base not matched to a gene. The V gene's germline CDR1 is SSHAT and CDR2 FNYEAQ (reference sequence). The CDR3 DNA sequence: TGTGCCAGCAGCCGACAGGGGGCCGGGGAGCTGTTTTTT. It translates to CASSRQGAGELFF.